Listed below are T cell receptor beta chains from one sample, sequenced in a study of T cell responses to AZD1222 COVID-19 vaccine. Clones were read by immunoSEQ multiplex PCR, and TCRdb kept only the in-frame ones, dropping some. Of about 100,000 clones listed, approximately 90% were seen once; the top ten hold less than 3%. The sequenced sample was peripheral blood, obtained 28 days after the second AZD1222 dose. Source of these receptors: an adult who received the AZD1222 COVID-19 vaccine. The CDR3 runs from the conserved cysteine through the conserved F or W. Each record gives: J gene, clone size, D gene, V gene, CDR3 length, CDR3 DNA, CDR3 protein. A D gene is named only where the DNA matches it firmly. Only some rows state a clone size, as once, few, many or a class for expanded clones.

TRBJ2-7 NA TRBD2 TRBV30 11 TGTGCCCGGAGCGGGGGGGGCGAGCAGTACTTC CARSGGGEQYF
TRBJ1-3 NA TRBD1 TRBV30 16 TGTGCCTGCAAACCCTGGGGACAGGGGAATGGAAACACCATATATTTT CACKPWGQGNGNTIYF
TRBJ1-1 once NA TRBV13 16 TGTGCCAGCAGCTATTACAGGGATTCGGATAACACTGAAGCTTTCTTT CASSYYRDSDNTEAFF
TRBJ1-1 NA TRBD1 TRBV25-1 12 TGTGCCAGCAGTGTGACAGGGGCGGGGGCTTTCTTT CASSVTGAGAFF
TRBJ1-6 NA TRBD1 TRBV5-1 17 TGCGCCAGCAGCATGACAGGGGACGGCTCCTATAATTCACCCCTCCACTTT CASSMTGDGSYNSPLHF
TRBJ1-2 NA NA TRBV18 14 TGTGCCAGCTCACCGGAATTAGGACAGAATGGCTACACCTTC CASSPELGQNGYTF
TRBJ2-2 NA TRBD2 TRBV7-3 18 TGTGCCAGCAGCAGGGGGGAGCGGGAGCGGGTTCGCACCGGGGAGCTGTTTTTT CASSRGERERVRTGELFF
TRBJ1-4 NA NA TRBV29-1 11 TGCAGCGGGGGGTTCGAGGAAAAACTGTTTTTT CSGGFEEKLFF
TRBJ1-1 NA NA TRBV7-2 13 TGTGCCAGCAGCCCAAGCAGGGGAGGAGAAGCTTTCTTT CASSPSRGGEAFF
TRBJ2-2 NA NA TRBV28 15 TGTGCCAGCAGTTTTCCCGGTGAAAGGGGCGGGGAGCTGTTTTTT CASSFPGERGGELFF
TRBJ1-2 NA NA TRBV19 13 TGTGCCACCTCCCCCCAGGTCAACTATGGCTACACCTTC CATSPQVNYGYTF
TRBJ1-2 NA TRBD1 TRBV2 13 TGTGCCAGCAGCGGGACAGGGAGCTATGGCTACACCTTC CASSGTGSYGYTF
TRBJ2-5 once NA TRBV6-6 12 TGTGCCAGCAGTTACGGTATGCCAGCCGCGTACTTC CASSYGMPAAYF
TRBJ1-5 NA TRBD1 TRBV2 13 TGTGCCAGCACCAAGGGACAGAATCAGCCCCAGCATTTT CASTKGQNQPQHF
TRBJ2-3 NA TRBD1 TRBV5-1 18 TGCGCCAGCAGCTTTATGGGACAGGGGGCCCATAGCACAGATACGCAGTATTTT CASSFMGQGAHSTDTQYF
TRBJ2-5 NA NA TRBV28 13 TGTGCCAGCGGACGGGGAGTAGGAGAGACCCAGTACTTC CASGRGVGETQYF
TRBJ1-1 NA NA TRBV27 11 TGTGCCAGCCGATTGAACACTGAAGCTTTCTTT CASRLNTEAFF
TRBJ1-1 NA TRBD1 TRBV18 14 TGTGCCAGCTCACCTACGACAGGGAGCACTGAAGCTTTCTTT CASSPTTGSTEAFF
TRBJ2-3 NA NA TRBV5-4 14 TGTGCCAGCAGCTTGGGTCAGCCCACAGATACGCAGTATTTT CASSLGQPTDTQYF
TRBJ1-5 NA NA TRBV7-8 14 TGTGCCAGCAGCTTACAGGATAGCAATCAGCCCCAGCATTTT CASSLQDSNQPQHF
TRBJ1-5 NA NA TRBV29-1 13 TGCAGCGTTGAAGTGGGAGTTGGACAGCCCCAGCATTTT CSVEVGVGQPQHF
TRBJ1-2 NA NA TRBV13 16 TGTGCCAGCAGCTTAGCCGGTCTATTCCAGGTCTATGGCTACACCTTC CASSLAGLFQVYGYTF
TRBJ2-7 NA NA TRBV7-2 17 TGTGCCAGCAGCTTAGTTGGCGCTGGGGGAAACGCCCAGGAGCAGTACTTC CASSLVGAGGNAQEQYF